This TCR beta chain was captured by sequencing in a study of CD8 T cells in ankylosing spondylitis. Study-wide findings and caveats: Blood of patients with ankylosing spondylitis appeared to be characterized by a TCR beta motif of several highly homologous variants. Peripheral blood held disease-linked clones only at relatively low frequency, and these were CD8+.

The CDR3 is 12 residues long. Trimming took 4 bases from V and 2 from J, leaving 5 bases between them. Scientists made TCR beta libraries using quantitative 5'-RACE with molecular barcodes. Each CDR3 protein is one row after TCRdb ran MiXCR on the 5' RACE reads. Altogether a few hundred thousand distinct CDR3 sequences are present, 6% to 8% being singletons, with the ten largest covering approximately 15%. This clonotype came up many times. Antigen unknown. Material for sequencing was blood, either unsorted or a sorted T cell fraction (not recorded which). The TCR sequence derives from a male donor with ankylosing spondylitis. The chain has TRBV12-3 or TRBV12-4 and TRBJ1-2, with a weak D call TRBD1 (5 bases). Written as DNA, the CDR3 is TGTGCCAGCAGTTGGGACAACTATGGCTACACCTTC. It specifies CASSWDNYGYTF.